The 4 T cell receptor beta chains below were found in one sample sequenced in a study of blood T cell repertoires in COVID-19. Repertoires were generated with immunoSEQ multiplex PCR, while TCRdb's copy carries only in-frame clones and drops some. The table records fewer than 50,000 clones, under 85% of them present only once. The sample taken for sequencing was peripheral blood. Receptors were obtained from an elderly woman with acute or convalescent COVID-19.

Here the CDR3 reads CASILKTSTEAFF. In nucleotides, the CDR3 is TGTGCCAGCATCCTTAAAACTAGCACTGAAGCTTTCTTT. V gene TRBV6-5 combines with J gene TRBJ1-1; no reliable D call. The germline V and J ends were trimmed by 7 bases and 4 bases, with 13 bases remaining between them. CDR1 and CDR2 (germline): MNHEY, SVGAGI. This CDR3 has 13 residues.

This clone has more than one count but fewer than ten. The chain links TRBV5-6 to TRBJ2-1; 11 bases fit TRBD2. J was trimmed by 3 bases and V by 4 bases; bases with no gene match: 9. The CDR3 consists of 17 residues. Germline CDR1 is SGHDT and CDR2 is YYEEEE. The CDR3 nucleotides are TGTGCCAGCAGCCCGGGATTTACTAGCGGGAGCTACAATGAGCAGTTCTTC. As protein: CASSPGFTSGSYNEQFF.

The gene calls are TRBV19 and TRBJ2-6; 11 nucleotides match TRBD1. Germline assignment: CDR1 LNHDA and CDR2 SQIVND (reference sequence). V shed 3 bases and J 0 bases; nucleotides not matched to a gene: 4. The CDR3 contains 18 residues. The CDR3 is CASSIGTGGNSGANVLTF. The CDR3 DNA reads TGTGCCAGTAGTATCGGGACAGGGGGGAACTCTGGGGCCAACGTCCTGACTTTC.

The chain couples TRBV19 to TRBJ1-5, with D perhaps matching TRBD1 (5 bases). Germline V gives CDR1 LNHDA, CDR2 SQIVND (reference sequence). This CDR3 region has 17 residues. Trimming removed 3 bases at V and 4 bases at J, with 19 bases between. CDR3 in amino acids: CASSIRSGRAENQPQHF. CDR3 coding DNA: TGTGCCAGTAGTATTAGGAGTGGCAGGGCAGAGAATCAGCCCCAGCATTTT.